Sequencing of this T cell receptor (beta chain) was carried out in a study of T-cell memory formation after mild COVID-19. For the study at large: TCR clusters showed largely donor specificity.

Study observations and caveats: The study found balanced CD4/CD8 in clones contracting day 15 to 85 and a CD4+ lean in later expanders.

Libraries for TCRalpha and TCRbeta carried sample barcodes and unique molecular identifiers via 5'RACE. TCRdb redid the calling of the 5' RACE reads with MiXCR, one entry per CDR3 protein. The data show tens of thousands of distinct CDR3 sequences, less than 9.5% seen once. This clonotype was seen a few times. Its antigen is as yet unknown. Germline values: CDR1 SGHDN, CDR2 FVKESK. CDR3 size: 14 residues. Trimming removed 1 base at V and 7 bases at J, with 10 bases between. The chain is built from TRBV14 and TRBJ1-4; weak D call: TRBD1 (6 bases). The clonotype comes from an adult woman who had mild COVID-19 (a few samples of this study predate the infection). Cell type and time point are not known. Sequenced input: PBMCs or a T cell subset sorted from them (not recorded which). The CDR3 DNA sequence: TGTGCCAGCAGCCAAGGGAAGGGGGGTGAAAAACTGTTTTTT. Protein product: CASSQGKGGEKLFF.